This entry lists 31 T cell receptor beta chains sequenced from one sample in a study of cytomegalovirus exposure and HLA in healthy donors. The PCR contained 60 Vbeta and 13 Jbeta primers. Sequenced by immunoSEQ multiplex PCR; TCRdb stores in-frame clones only, minus some. The sample records 110,000 to 150,000 clones, more than 65% being singletons. The specimen was PBMCs. These receptors originate from a woman between 25 and 40 years old in good health and CMV-seronegative.

For this clone: The same CDR3 also results from other DNA sequences found in this sample. The chain employs TRBV5-6 and TRBJ2-5; TRBD1 is a possible D gene (5 bases). The V and J ends lost 2 bases and 0 bases respectively, with 23 bases between them. The CDR3 sequence is 19 residues long. Germline-derived CDR1 and CDR2 are SGHDT and YYEEEE. The CDR3 DNA follows: TGTGCCAGCAGCTTCCGGTCTTATCAAAGACAGTCACACCAAGAGACCCAGTACTTC. As protein: CASSFRSYQRQSHQETQYF.

This chain uses TRBV11-2 with TRBJ2-7, with TRBD1 matching over 9 bases. CDR3 length equals 16 residues. The germline gives CDR1 SGHAT, CDR2 FQNNGV. V dropped 5 bases and J dropped 3; count of bases not matched to a gene: 11. The DNA for the CDR3 is TGTGCCAGCAGCCCAACGCGACGGACAGGGGTCTACGAGCAGTACTTC. Translating it yields CASSPTRRTGVYEQYF.

The chain couples TRBV27 to TRBJ2-2, with a possible D match to TRBD1 (5 bases). The CDR3 loop spans 14 amino acids. Germline CDR1 and CDR2: MNHEY and SMNVEV (reference sequence). Trimming left V 3 bases short and J 5 bases short, with 10 bases between. The CDR3 DNA reads as TGTGCCAGCAGTTTTGTCGACAGTACCGGGGAGCTGTTTTTT. Translation gives CASSFVDSTGELFF.

The V gene is TRBV18, the J gene TRBJ1-5; 12 positions match TRBD1. Germline V lookup: CDR1 KGHSH, CDR2 LQKENI. This CDR3 spans 16 amino acids. Unmatched junction bases numbered 6, after V lost 2 bases and J lost 7 bases. The CDR3 nucleotides are TGTGCCAGCTCACCAGGGACAGGGGGCTCGGGACAGCCCCAGCATTTT. Translation gives CASSPGTGGSGQPQHF.

The sample holds a few counts of this clone. CDR3 residues: CASSLKGVTNEKLFF. The CDR3 region has the DNA TGCGCCAGCAGCTTGAAGGGGGTAACTAATGAAAAACTGTTTTTT. J is TRBJ1-4 and V is TRBV5-1, with D tentatively TRBD1 (6 bases). The CDR3 has 15 residues. Trimming pared 1 base from V and 1 base from J, leaving 8 bases between. Germline CDR1 SGHRS, CDR2 YFSETQ. Full variable domain (remainder filled in from reference TRBV5-1 and TRBJ1-4): KAGVTQTPRYLIKTRGQQVTLSCSPISGHRSVSWYQQTPGQGLQFLFEYFSETQRNKGNFPGRFSGRQFSNSRSEMNVSTLELGDSALYLCASSLKGVTNEKLFFGSGTQLSVL.

The chain combines TRBV28 with TRBJ2-2; D unresolved. Trimming stripped 1 base from V and 2 bases from J, with 8 bases between. Germline CDR1 reads MDHEN; CDR2 reads SYDVKM. This CDR3 has 15 amino acids. CDR3 nucleotides: TGTGCCAGCAGTTTATCCGGCGGTAACACCGGGGAGCTGTTTTTT. Protein: CASSLSGGNTGELFF.

This clone showed up just a few times. V and J are TRBV27 and TRBJ2-1, with TRBD1 identical over 9 bases. The germline V gene has CDR1 MNHEY and CDR2 SMNVEV (reference sequence). V gave up 6 bases and J gave up 8 bases; unmatched junction bases: 8. This CDR3 spans 14 amino acids. This CDR3 reads CASRGTGWDDEQFF. CDR3 bases: TGTGCCAGCAGGGGGACAGGGTGGGATGATGAGCAGTTCTTC.

The CDR3 region is CASSLALTSGLSSYEQYF. The DNA of the CDR3 is TGTGCCAGCAGCTTAGCGCTAACTAGCGGTCTTAGCTCCTACGAGCAGTACTTC. The chain combines TRBV7-9 with TRBJ2-7, with TRBD2 matching 8 bases. The germline V gene has CDR1 SEHNR and CDR2 FQNEAQ (reference sequence). CDR3 length: 18 amino acids. V lost 0 bases, J lost 0 bases, and 10 bases stayed unmatched.

The rearrangement joins TRBV30 to TRBJ1-5; no reliable D call. Germline CDR1 is GTSNPN and CDR2 is SVGIG (reference sequence). V was pared by 3 bases and J by 5 bases, with 11 bases between. This CDR3 is 13 amino acids long. CDR3 residues: CAWSFRGDQPQHF. The CDR3 DNA reads as TGTGCCTGGAGCTTCCGGGGAGATCAGCCCCAGCATTTT.

The table lists this clone with a few counts. The rearrangement links TRBV9 to TRBJ2-1; a weak D match, TRBD2 (6 bases). The V gene lost 4 bases and the J gene lost 0 bases, with 11 bases spanning the gap. Germline values: CDR1 SGDLS, CDR2 YYNGEE. CDR3 length: 15 amino acids. This chain's CDR3 is CASSPDGGSYNEQFF. Written as DNA, the CDR3 is TGTGCCAGCAGCCCGGACGGGGGCTCCTACAATGAGCAGTTCTTC.

The V call is TRBV20-1, the J call TRBJ2-1; D gene unclear. Germline CDR1 DFQATT, CDR2 SNEGSKA (reference sequence). This CDR3 comprises 10 residues. The chain's CDR3 is CSIARHEQFF. CDR3 nucleotide sequence: TGCAGCATCGCCAGGCATGAGCAGTTCTTC.

The chain has TRBV5-1 and TRBJ2-5; D may be TRBD2 (6 bases). This CDR3 comprises 16 residues. CDR1 is SGHRS and CDR2 is YFSETQ in the germline V gene. V was cut by 4 bases and J by 1 base, with 17 bases left in between. This chain's CDR3 is CASSPAVRGGQETQYF. CDR3 nucleotide sequence: TGCGCCAGCAGCCCCGCTGTACGGGGAGGCCAAGAGACCCAGTACTTC.

This clone turned up a few times. V usage is TRBV5-8 and J usage is TRBJ2-7; TRBD2 agrees at 14 bases. V lost 3 bases and J lost 5; bases outside the gene matches: 4. The CDR3 extends over 15 amino acids. Germline values: CDR1 SGHTS, CDR2 YDEGEE. The CDR3 region has the DNA TGTGCCAGCAGCTCTGGGACTAGCGGGAGAGACGAGCAGTACTTC. Translation gives CASSSGTSGRDEQYF.

This clone occurred a few times. This sequence joins TRBV7-2 and TRBJ2-3; 10 bases are shared with TRBD2. The CDR3 length is 18 residues. V lost 3 bases, J lost 2 bases, and 11 bases stayed unmatched. Germline V lookup: CDR1 SGHTA, CDR2 FQGNSA. CDR3 nucleotide sequence: TGTGCCAGCAGCTTGCGGGCCTTACTAGCGGGGATCACAGATACGCAGTATTTT. Translated, it gives CASSLRALLAGITDTQYF. The full variable domain, in which reference TRBV7-2 and TRBJ2-3 provide the parts outside the CDR3, is GAGVSQSPSNKVTEKGKDVELRCDPISGHTALYWYRQSLGQGLEFLIYFQGNSAPDKSGLPSDRFSAERTGGSVSTLTIQRTQQEDSAVYLCASSLRALLAGITDTQYFGPGTRLTVL.

The chain combines TRBV6-1 with TRBJ1-5; D call uncertain. With 6 bases removed from V and 2 bases from J, the gap between germline ends came to 11 bases. Germline loops: CDR1 MNHNS, CDR2 SASEGT. The CDR3 contains 14 residues. DNA for the CDR3: TGTGCCAGCAGACGCCTAGTGGGCAATCAGCCCCAGCATTTT. Protein sequence: CASRRLVGNQPQHF.

This chain uses TRBV6-6 with TRBJ2-3; D gene unclear. This CDR3 has 11 amino acids. The germline CDR1 and CDR2 sequences are MNHNY and SVGAGI (reference sequence). The V and J ends lost 2 bases and 11 bases respectively, with 8 bases between them. In nucleotides, the CDR3 is TGTGCCAGCAGTTACGGAGCTCAGCAGTATTTT. Its translation: CASSYGAQQYF.

This clone was recorded once. The chain combines TRBV30 with TRBJ1-1; weak D call: TRBD1 (5 bases). The CDR3 is 13 residues long. V was pared by 4 bases and J by 2 bases, with 11 bases between. Germline CDR1 and CDR2: GTSNPN and SVGIG (reference sequence). DNA of the CDR3: TGTGCCTGGAATGGGGCCCTCAACACTGAAGCTTTCTTT. Its translation: CAWNGALNTEAFF.

V usage is TRBV7-9 and J usage is TRBJ1-5; D not resolved. Germline V gives CDR1 SEHNR, CDR2 FQNEAQ (reference sequence). The CDR3 loop spans 14 amino acids. The V and J ends lost 8 bases and 1 base respectively, with 12 bases between them. This CDR3 is CASFQMWSNQPQHF. The CDR3 DNA is TGTGCCAGCTTCCAGATGTGGAGCAATCAGCCCCAGCATTTT. Together with reference TRBV7-9 and TRBJ1-5, the CDR3 gives the full variable domain: DTGVSQNPRHKITKRGQNVTFRCDPISEHNRLYWYRQTLGQGPEFLTYFQNEAQLEKSRLLSDRFSAERPKGSFSTLEIQRTEQGDSAMYLCASFQMWSNQPQHFGDGTRLSIL.

The chain is built from TRBV19 and TRBJ1-5; no definite D call. The ends were cut back, 6 bases at V and 2 bases at J, with 8 bases in the middle. CDR1 is LNHDA and CDR2 is SQIVND in the germline V gene (reference sequence). This CDR3 is built from 13 residues. DNA for the CDR3: TGTGCCAGTAGGAAGGAGGGCAATCAGCCCCAGCATTTT. Translating it yields CASRKEGNQPQHF. Complete variable domain (other parts from reference TRBV19 and TRBJ1-5): DGGITQSPKYLFRKEGQNVTLSCEQNLNHDAMYWYRQDPGQGLRLIYYSQIVNDFQKGDIAEGYSVSREKKESFPLTVTSAQKNPTAFYLCASRKEGNQPQHFGDGTRLSIL.

The chain employs TRBV2 and TRBJ2-7; a possible D gene is TRBD1 (5 bases). V lost 3 bases, J lost 8 bases, and 14 bases lay in between. The CDR3 is 13 residues long. The germline CDR1 and CDR2 sequences are SNHLY and FYNNEI. The CDR3 DNA is TGTGCCAGCAGTGACCAGGGCCTCATTCAGCAGTACGTC. Its translation is CASSDQGLIQQYV.

This clone has a handful of counts. This chain uses TRBV9 with TRBJ1-1; TRBD1 might be the D (6 bases). Trimming took off 0 bases at V and 0 bases at J, with 12 bases between the two ends. Germline assignment: CDR1 SGDLS and CDR2 YYNGEE. The CDR3 is 16 residues long. The CDR3 reads CASSVGPTGLNTEAFF. The CDR3 coding sequence is TGTGCCAGCAGCGTAGGTCCAACAGGGTTGAACACTGAAGCTTTCTTT.

This clone showed up just a few times. This CDR3 is also generated by other DNA sequences in the sample. The CDR3 bases are TGTGCCAGCAGTTACTCGGGCGGGAGGGCCGAGACCCAGTACTTC. Translated: CASSYSGGRAETQYF. The J gene is TRBJ2-5, the V gene TRBV6-5, with 9 nucleotides matching TRBD2. Losses at the gene ends were 0 bases for V and 5 bases for J; bases not matched to a gene: 4. Germline CDR1 and CDR2: MNHEY and SVGAGI. The CDR3 length is 15 residues.

The genes are TRBV28 and TRBJ2-1, with TRBD2 matching over 11 bases. Germline CDR1 reads MDHEN; CDR2 reads SYDVKM. The CDR3 has 16 residues. V lost 6 bases and J lost 7; bases outside the gene matches: 11. This chain's CDR3 is CASSQTSGRWINEQFF. The CDR3 coding sequence is TGTGCCAGCAGCCAAACTAGCGGGAGATGGATTAATGAGCAGTTCTTC.

This sequence joins TRBV28 and TRBJ2-5, with a weak D call TRBD1 (5 bases). This CDR3 comprises 13 residues. Per the germline V gene, CDR1 is MDHEN and CDR2 is SYDVKM. Trimming took 6 bases from V and 4 from J, leaving 12 bases between them. CDR3 residues: CASRAPGPETQYF. The CDR3 nucleotides read TGTGCCAGCAGGGCACCAGGGCCAGAGACCCAGTACTTC.

The chain employs TRBV7-3 and TRBJ2-1, with a tentative D call TRBD1 (6 bases). CDR1 and CDR2 from the germline V gene are SGHTA and FQGTGA. The V and J ends lost 3 bases and 10 bases respectively, with 16 bases between them. The CDR3 length is 14 residues. For the CDR3, the DNA is TGTGCCAGCAGCTTTAACAAGGGGGATGGGGAGCAGTTCTTC. It codes for CASSFNKGDGEQFF.

This clone was seen more than once but under ten times. V usage is TRBV7-2 and J usage is TRBJ1-2; TRBD1 agrees at 9 bases. The CDR3 has 15 residues. After removal of 5 bases from V and 5 bases from J, the junction contained 9 bases not matched to a gene. Germline CDR1 is SGHTA and CDR2 is FQGNSA. In DNA form, the CDR3 reads TGTGCCAGCAGCCCCCGGACAGGGGAAATTTATGGCTACACCTTC. It translates to CASSPRTGEIYGYTF.

The V gene is TRBV23-1, the J gene TRBJ1-5, with D possibly matching TRBD1 (6 bases). TRBV23-1 is an open reading frame, and its role is uncertain. Trimming removed 7 bases at V and 5 bases at J, with 18 bases between. This CDR3 is built from 15 residues. CDR3 loop: CASTYRTVGDQPQHF. The DNA for the CDR3 is TGCGCCAGCACCTACAGGACAGTAGGCGATCAGCCCCAGCATTTT.

The rearrangement links TRBV9 to TRBJ1-1; D perhaps matches TRBD1 (5 bases). Germline V CDR1 and CDR2: SGDLS, YYNGEE. This CDR3 is built from 14 residues. Trimming cost V 5 bases and J 2 bases, with 13 bases left between them. The CDR3 region has the DNA TGTGCCAGCAGTGACGGGGGTGCTAACACTGAAGCTTTCTTT. Its translation: CASSDGGANTEAFF.

This clone was seen only a few times. The chain carries TRBV4-3 and TRBJ1-1, with 7 bases matching TRBD1. The CDR3 length is 14 residues. The germline CDR1 and CDR2 sequences are LGHNA and YSLEER. Trimming took 2 bases from V and 7 from J; bases not matched to a gene: 7. CDR3: CASSQPTGSNEAFF. The CDR3 bases are TGCGCCAGCAGCCAACCGACAGGGTCCAATGAAGCTTTCTTT.

The chain employs TRBV11-3 and TRBJ1-2, with D unclear. V lost 0 bases to trimming and J lost 4 bases, with 6 bases between them. Per the germline V gene, CDR1 is SGHNT and CDR2 is YENEEA. CDR3 size: 13 residues. This CDR3 is CASSLDRGYGYTF. DNA of the CDR3: TGTGCCAGCAGCTTAGATCGAGGCTATGGCTACACCTTC. Complete variable domain (other parts from reference TRBV11-3 and TRBJ1-2): EAGVVQSPRYKIIEKKQPVAFWCNPISGHNTLYWYLQNLGQGPELLIRYENEEAVDDSQLPKDRFSAERLKGVDSTLKIQPAELGDSAVYLCASSLDRGYGYTFGSGTRLTVV.

This chain connects TRBV28 to TRBJ2-7; 14 bases are shared with TRBD2. This CDR3 is built from 17 residues. CDR1 is MDHEN and CDR2 is SYDVKM in the germline V gene. V shed 6 bases, J shed 4 bases, and the junction held 11 bases outside the gene matches. The DNA of the CDR3 is TGTGCCAGCAGCTCTCCAGGGGGACTAGCGGGAGCTTACGAGCAGTACTTC. Translating gives CASSSPGGLAGAYEQYF. Looking up the rest from reference TRBV28 and TRBJ2-7 gives the full variable domain: DVKVTQSSRYLVKRTGEKVFLECVQDMDHENMFWYRQDPGLGLRLIYFSYDVKMKEKGDIPEGYSVSREKKERFSLILESASTNQTSMYLCASSSPGGLAGAYEQYFGPGTRLTVT.